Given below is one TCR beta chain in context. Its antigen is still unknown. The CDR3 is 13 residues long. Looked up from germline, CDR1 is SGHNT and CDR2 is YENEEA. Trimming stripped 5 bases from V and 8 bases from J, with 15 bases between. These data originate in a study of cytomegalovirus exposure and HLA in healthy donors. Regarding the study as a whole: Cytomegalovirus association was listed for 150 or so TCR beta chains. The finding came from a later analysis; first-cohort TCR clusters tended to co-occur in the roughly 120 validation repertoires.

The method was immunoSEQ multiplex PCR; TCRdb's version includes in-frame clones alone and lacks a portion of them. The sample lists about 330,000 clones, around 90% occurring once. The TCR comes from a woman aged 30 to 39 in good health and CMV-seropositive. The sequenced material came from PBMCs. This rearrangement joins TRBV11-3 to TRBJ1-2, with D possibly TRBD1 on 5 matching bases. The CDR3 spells CASSLSSGYGYTF. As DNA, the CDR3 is TGTGCCAGCAGCCTGAGCTCAGGGTACGGCTACACCTTC.